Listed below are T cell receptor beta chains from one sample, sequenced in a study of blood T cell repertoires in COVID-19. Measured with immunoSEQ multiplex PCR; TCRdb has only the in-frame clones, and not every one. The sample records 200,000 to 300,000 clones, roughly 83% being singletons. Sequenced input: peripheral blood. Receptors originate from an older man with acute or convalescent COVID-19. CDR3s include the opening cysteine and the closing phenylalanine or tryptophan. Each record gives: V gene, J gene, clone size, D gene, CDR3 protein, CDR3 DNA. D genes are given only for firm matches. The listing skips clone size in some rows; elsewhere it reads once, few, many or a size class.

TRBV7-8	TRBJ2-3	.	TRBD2	CASSFSGGPSYTDTQYF	TGTGCCAGCAGCTTTAGCGGGGGGCCAAGTTACACAGATACGCAGTATTTT
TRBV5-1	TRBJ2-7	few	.	CASSASSYEQYF	TGCGCCAGCAGCGCCAGCTCCTACGAGCAGTACTTC
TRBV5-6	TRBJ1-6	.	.	CASSPDRSSYNSPLHF	TGTGCCAGCAGCCCTGACAGGAGCTCCTATAATTCACCCCTCCACTTT
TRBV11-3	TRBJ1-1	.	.	CASSLDTVNTEAFF	TGTGCCAGCAGCTTAGACACAGTTAACACTGAAGCTTTCTTT
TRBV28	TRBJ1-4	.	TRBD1	CASRPGQGRYEKLFF	TGTGCCAGCAGACCAGGACAGGGGAGGTATGAAAAACTGTTTTTT
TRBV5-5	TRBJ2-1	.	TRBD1	CASSSYRGQYNEQFF	TGTGCCAGCAGCTCCTACAGGGGGCAGTACAATGAGCAGTTCTTC
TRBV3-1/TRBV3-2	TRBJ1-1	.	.	CASSQGVGSTEAFF	TGTGCCAGCAGCCAAGGAGTGGGGAGTACTGAAGCTTTCTTT
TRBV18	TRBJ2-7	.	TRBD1	CASSPPGQPYEQYF	TGTGCCAGCTCACCGCCGGGACAGCCCTACGAGCAGTACTTC
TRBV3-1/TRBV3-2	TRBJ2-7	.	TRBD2	CASSQGTSGGSSSYEQYF	TGTGCCAGCAGCCAAGGGACTAGCGGGGGGTCTAGCTCCTACGAGCAGTACTTC
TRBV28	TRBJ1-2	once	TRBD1	CATSVGTGEGYTF	TGTGCCACTTCGGTCGGGACAGGGGAAGGCTACACCTTC
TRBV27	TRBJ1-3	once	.	CASSLAGVTSGNTIYF	TGTGCCAGCAGTTTAGCGGGGGTCACCTCTGGAAACACCATATATTTT
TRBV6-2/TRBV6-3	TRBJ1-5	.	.	CASSYDRAQGPNQPQHF	TGTGCCAGCAGTTACGATCGCGCCCAGGGTCCTAATCAGCCCCAGCATTTT
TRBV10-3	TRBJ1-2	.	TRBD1	CAISASGVRGLGYTF	TGTGCCATCAGTGCCTCCGGAGTCAGGGGGCTCGGCTACACCTTC
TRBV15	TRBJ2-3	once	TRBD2	CAIRQGLAGGLADTQYF	TGTGCCATCCGGCAGGGACTAGCGGGGGGGCTAGCAGATACGCAGTATTTT
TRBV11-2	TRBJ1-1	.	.	CASSLDRVDRAFF	TGTGCCAGCAGCTTAGATCGAGTAGATCGGGCTTTCTTT